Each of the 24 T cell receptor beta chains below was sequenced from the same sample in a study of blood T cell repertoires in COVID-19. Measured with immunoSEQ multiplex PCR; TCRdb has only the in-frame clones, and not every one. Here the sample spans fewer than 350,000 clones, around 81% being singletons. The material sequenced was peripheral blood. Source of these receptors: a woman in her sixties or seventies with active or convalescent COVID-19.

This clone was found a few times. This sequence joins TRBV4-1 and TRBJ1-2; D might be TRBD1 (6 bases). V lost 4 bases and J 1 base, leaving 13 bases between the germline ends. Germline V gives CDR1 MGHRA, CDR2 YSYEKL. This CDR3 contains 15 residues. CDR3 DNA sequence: TGCGCCAGCAGCCCTCTGGGACACGGTAACTATGGCTACACCTTC. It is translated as CASSPLGHGNYGYTF.

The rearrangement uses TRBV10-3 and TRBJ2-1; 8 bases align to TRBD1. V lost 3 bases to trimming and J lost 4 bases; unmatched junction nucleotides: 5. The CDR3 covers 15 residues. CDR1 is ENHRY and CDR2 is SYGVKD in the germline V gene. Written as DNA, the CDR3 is TGTGCCATCAGTGAAACAGGGGGTATGTACAATGAGCAGTTCTTC. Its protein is CAISETGGMYNEQFF.

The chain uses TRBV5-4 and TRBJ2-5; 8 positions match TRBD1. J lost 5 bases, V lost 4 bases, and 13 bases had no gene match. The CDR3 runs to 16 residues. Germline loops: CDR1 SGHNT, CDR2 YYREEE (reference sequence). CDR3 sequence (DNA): TGTGCCAGCAGCGTCGGATCTAGGACAGGGATGGAGACCCAGTACTTC. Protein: CASSVGSRTGMETQYF.

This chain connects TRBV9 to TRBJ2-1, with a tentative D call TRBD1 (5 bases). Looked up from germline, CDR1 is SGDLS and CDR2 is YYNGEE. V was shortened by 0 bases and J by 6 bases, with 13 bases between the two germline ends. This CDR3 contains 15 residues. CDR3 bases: TGTGCCAGCAGCGTAGACCCCCAGGGAATCAATGAGCAGTTCTTC. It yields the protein CASSVDPQGINEQFF.

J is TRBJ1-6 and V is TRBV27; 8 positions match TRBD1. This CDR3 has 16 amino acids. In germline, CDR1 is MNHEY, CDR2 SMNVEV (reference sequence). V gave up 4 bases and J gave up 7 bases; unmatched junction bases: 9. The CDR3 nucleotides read TGTGCCAGCAGTTACGACCCGACAGGGGTCAATTCACCCCTCCACTTT. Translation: CASSYDPTGVNSPLHF.

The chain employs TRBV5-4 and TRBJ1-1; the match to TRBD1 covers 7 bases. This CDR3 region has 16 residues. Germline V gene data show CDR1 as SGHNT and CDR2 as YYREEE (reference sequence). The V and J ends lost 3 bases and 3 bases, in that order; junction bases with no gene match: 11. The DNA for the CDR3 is TGTGCCAGCAGCTGGCGCCTAGGGGGCGCGGACACTGAAGCTTTCTTT. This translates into CASSWRLGGADTEAFF.

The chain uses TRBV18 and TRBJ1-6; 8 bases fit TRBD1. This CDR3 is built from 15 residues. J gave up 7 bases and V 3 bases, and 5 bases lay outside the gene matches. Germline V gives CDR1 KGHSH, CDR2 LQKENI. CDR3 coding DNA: TGTGCCAGCTCACCGGATAGGACAGGGAATTCACCCCTCCACTTT. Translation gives CASSPDRTGNSPLHF.

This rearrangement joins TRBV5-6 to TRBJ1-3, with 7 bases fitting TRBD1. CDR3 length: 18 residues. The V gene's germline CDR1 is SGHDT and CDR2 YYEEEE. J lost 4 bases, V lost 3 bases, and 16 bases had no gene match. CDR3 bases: TGTGCCAGCAGCTCTCCGCTTCGACAGGGCCGGTCCGGAAACACCATATATTTT. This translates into CASSSPLRQGRSGNTIYF.

CDR3 sequence: CASSSRQGAGEKLFF. CDR3 nucleotide sequence: TGTGCCAGCAGCTCACGACAGGGGGCCGGAGAAAAACTGTTTTTT. This chain joins TRBV7-2 and TRBJ1-4, with TRBD1 matching 10 bases. The length of the CDR3 is 15 residues. The germline V gene encodes CDR1 SGHTA and CDR2 FQGNSA. V lost 4 bases, J lost 8 bases, and 7 bases stayed unmatched.

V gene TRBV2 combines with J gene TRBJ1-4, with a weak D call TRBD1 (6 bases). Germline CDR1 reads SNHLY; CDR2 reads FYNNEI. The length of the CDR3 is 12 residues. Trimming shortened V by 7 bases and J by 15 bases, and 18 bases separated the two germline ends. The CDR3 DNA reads TGTGCCAGCAATCCAGGGGCCACTGCATTGTTTTTT. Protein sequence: CASNPGATALFF.

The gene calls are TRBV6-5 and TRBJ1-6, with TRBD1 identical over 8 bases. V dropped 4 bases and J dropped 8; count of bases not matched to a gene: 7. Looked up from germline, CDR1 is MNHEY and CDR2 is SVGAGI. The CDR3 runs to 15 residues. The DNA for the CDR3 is TGTGCCAGCAGTTCGTTGACAGGGGAGGATTCACCCCTCCACTTT. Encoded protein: CASSSLTGEDSPLHF.

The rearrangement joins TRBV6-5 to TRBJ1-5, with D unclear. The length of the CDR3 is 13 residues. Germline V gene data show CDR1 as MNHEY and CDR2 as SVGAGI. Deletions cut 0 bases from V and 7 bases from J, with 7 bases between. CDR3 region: CASSYSARQPQHF. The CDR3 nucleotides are TGTGCCAGCAGTTACTCGGCCCGCCAGCCCCAGCATTTT.

DNA for the CDR3: TGTGCCAGCAGTGAACTACCTAGCGGGGGGAACACCGGGGAGCTGTTTTTT. Encoded protein: CASSELPSGGNTGELFF. This chain uses TRBV6-1 with TRBJ2-2; 10 nucleotides line up with TRBD2. CDR1 MNHNS and CDR2 SASEGT come from the germline V gene. The CDR3 runs 17 residues. The V gene end was trimmed by 2 bases and the J gene end by 1 base; junction bases not matched to a gene: 4.

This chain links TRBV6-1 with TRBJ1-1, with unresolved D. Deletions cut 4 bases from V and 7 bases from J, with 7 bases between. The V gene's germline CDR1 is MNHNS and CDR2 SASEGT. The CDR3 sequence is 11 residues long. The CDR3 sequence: CASSGRGEAFF. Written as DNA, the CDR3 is TGTGCCAGCAGTGGGCGGGGTGAAGCTTTCTTT.

The CDR3 DNA is TGTGCCAGTTCGTACCCCTTGGGAGTCGGAGCCTCTGGAAACACCATATATTTT. Translated, it gives CASSYPLGVGASGNTIYF. The chain links TRBV19 to TRBJ1-3, with no clear D. In germline, CDR1 is LNHDA, CDR2 SQIVND (reference sequence). The V end lost 8 bases, the J end lost 0 bases, and 23 bases lay between the germline ends. The CDR3 extends over 18 amino acids. Full variable domain (rest looked up from reference TRBV19 and TRBJ1-3): DGGITQSPKYLFRKEGQNVTLSCEQNLNHDAMYWYRQDPGQGLRLIYYSQIVNDFQKGDIAEGYSVSREKKESFPLTVTSAQKNPTAFYLCASSYPLGVGASGNTIYFGEGSWLTVV.

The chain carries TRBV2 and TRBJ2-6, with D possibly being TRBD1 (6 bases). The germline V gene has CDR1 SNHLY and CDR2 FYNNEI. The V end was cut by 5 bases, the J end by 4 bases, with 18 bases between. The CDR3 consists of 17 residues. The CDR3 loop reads CASSQQGGALGANVLTF. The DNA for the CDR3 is TGTGCCAGCAGTCAACAGGGTGGAGCTCTCGGGGCCAACGTCCTGACTTTC.

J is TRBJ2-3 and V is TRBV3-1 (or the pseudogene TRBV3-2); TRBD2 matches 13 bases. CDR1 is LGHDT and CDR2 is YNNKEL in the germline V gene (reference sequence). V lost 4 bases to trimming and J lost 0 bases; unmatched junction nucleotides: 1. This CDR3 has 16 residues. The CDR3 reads CASSPGLAGSTDTQYF. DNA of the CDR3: TGTGCCAGCAGCCCGGGACTAGCGGGGAGCACAGATACGCAGTATTTT.

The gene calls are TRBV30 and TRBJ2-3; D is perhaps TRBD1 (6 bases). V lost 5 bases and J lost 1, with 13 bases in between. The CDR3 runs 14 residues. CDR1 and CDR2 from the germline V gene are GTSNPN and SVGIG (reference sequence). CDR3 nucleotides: TGTGCCTGGGAGGGGGACGGACGCACAGATACGCAGTATTTT. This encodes CAWEGDGRTDTQYF.

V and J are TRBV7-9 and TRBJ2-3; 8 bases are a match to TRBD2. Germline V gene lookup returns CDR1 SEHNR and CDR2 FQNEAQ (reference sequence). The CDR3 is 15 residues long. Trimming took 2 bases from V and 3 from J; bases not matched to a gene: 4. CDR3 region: CASSLTGGATDTQYF. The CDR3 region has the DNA TGTGCCAGCAGCTTAACCGGGGGGGCGACAGATACGCAGTATTTT.

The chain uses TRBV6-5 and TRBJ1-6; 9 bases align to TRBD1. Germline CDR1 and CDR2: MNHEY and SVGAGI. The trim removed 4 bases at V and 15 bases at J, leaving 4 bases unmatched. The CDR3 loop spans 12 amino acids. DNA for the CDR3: TGTGCCAGCAGTTTCCGGACAGGGGACCTCCACTTT. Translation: CASSFRTGDLHF.

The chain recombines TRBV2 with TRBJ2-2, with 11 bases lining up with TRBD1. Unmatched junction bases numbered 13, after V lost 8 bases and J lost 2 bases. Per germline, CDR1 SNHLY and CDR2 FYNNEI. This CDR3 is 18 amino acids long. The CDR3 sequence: CASGFGQGAMSNTGELFF. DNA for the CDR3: TGTGCCAGCGGATTTGGACAGGGGGCAATGTCAAACACCGGGGAGCTGTTTTTT.

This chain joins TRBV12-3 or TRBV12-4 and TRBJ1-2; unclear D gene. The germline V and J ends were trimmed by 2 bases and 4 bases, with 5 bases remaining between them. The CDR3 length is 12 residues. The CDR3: CASSLLIYGYTF. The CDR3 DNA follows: TGTGCCAGCAGTTTATTAATCTATGGCTACACCTTC.

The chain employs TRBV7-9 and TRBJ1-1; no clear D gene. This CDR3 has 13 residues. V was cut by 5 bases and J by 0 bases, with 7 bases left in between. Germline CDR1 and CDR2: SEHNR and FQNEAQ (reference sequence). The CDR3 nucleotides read TGTGCCAGCAGCGGACTGATGAACACTGAAGCTTTCTTT. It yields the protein CASSGLMNTEAFF.

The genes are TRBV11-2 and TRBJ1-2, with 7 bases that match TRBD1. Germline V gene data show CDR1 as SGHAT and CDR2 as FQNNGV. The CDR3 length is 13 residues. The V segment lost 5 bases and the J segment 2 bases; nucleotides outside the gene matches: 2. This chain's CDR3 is CASSPQGNYGYTF. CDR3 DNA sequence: TGTGCCAGCAGCCCACAGGGGAACTATGGCTACACCTTC. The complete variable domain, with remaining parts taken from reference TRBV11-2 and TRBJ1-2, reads EAGVAQSPRYKIIEKRQSVAFWCNPISGHATLYWYQQILGQGPKLLIQFQNNGVVDDSQLPKDRFSAERLKGVDSTLKIQPAKLEDSAVYLCASSPQGNYGYTFGSGTRLTVV.